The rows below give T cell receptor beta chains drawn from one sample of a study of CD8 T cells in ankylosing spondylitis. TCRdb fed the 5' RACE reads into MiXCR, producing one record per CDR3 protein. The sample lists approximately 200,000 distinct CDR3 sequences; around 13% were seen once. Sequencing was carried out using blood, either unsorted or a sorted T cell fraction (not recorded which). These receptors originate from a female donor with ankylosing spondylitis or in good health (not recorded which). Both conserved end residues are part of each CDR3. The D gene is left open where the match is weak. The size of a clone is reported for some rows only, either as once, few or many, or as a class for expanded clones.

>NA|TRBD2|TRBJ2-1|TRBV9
TGTGCCAGCACCCCTGGGGGGACTAGCGGGAGCTCCTACAATGAGCAGTTCTTC
CASTPGGTSGSSYNEQFF
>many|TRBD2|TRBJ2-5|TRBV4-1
TGCGCCAGCAGCCCAGGACTAGCTCGAGAGACCCAGTACTTC
CASSPGLARETQYF
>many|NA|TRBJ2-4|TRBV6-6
TGTGCCACCACCCTGAATGGGAACATTCAGTACTTC
CATTLNGNIQYF
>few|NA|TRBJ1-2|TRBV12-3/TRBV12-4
TGTGCCAGCAGTTTAGGGGTCGGCGTAGGCTACACCTTC
CASSLGVGVGYTF
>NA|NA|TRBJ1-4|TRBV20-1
TGCAGTGCTAGTCTTATCGGAGAAAGAGGCGAAAAACTGTTTTTT
CSASLIGERGEKLFF
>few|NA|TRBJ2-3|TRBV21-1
TGTGCCAGCAGGACAGGGGAACTAGCGGAAGATACGCAGTATTTT
CASRTGELAEDTQYF
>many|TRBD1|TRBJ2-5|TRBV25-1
TGTGCCAGCAGTGACGGGACAGGAAAACAGACCCAGTACTTC
CASSDGTGKQTQYF
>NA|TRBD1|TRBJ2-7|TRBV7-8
TGTGCCAGCAGCGAACCGGGGGGACAGGGACCCTACGAGCAGTACTTC
CASSEPGGQGPYEQYF
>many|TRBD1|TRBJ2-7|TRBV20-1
TGCAGTGCTGGAATTCGGGACAGCCACGAGCAGTACTTC
CSAGIRDSHEQYF
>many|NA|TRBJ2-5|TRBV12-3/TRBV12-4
TGTGCCAGCAGTTTACGTGTGTGGGGGTACCAAGAGACCCAGTACTTC
CASSLRVWGYQETQYF
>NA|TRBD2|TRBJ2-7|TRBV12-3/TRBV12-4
TGTGCCAGCAGCCAACTAGCGGTGGCCTACGAGCAGTACTTC
CASSQLAVAYEQYF
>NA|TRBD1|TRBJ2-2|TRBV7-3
TGTGCCACCGCGAGGGGACAGGGAAGCACCGGGGAGCTGTTTTTT
CATARGQGSTGELFF
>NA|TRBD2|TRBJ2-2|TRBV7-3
TGTGCCAGCAGCTCGGGACTAGCGGGGAACACCGGGGAGCTGTTTTTT
CASSSGLAGNTGELFF
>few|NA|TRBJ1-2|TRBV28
TGTGCCGCGATGCGCGGATCCGGTCGGGGGGGCTACACCTTC
CAAMRGSGRGGYTF
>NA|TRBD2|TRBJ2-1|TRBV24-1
TGTGCCACCAGTGATGCACTAGCGGGAGGGTACCATGAGCAGTTCTTC
CATSDALAGGYHEQFF
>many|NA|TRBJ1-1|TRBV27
TGTGCCAGCAGTTCGTCGTTCGTGGAGGAAGCTTTCTTT
CASSSSFVEEAFF
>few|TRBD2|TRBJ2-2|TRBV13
TGTGCCAGCAGCCCGGGACTAGGGGCCGGGGAGCTGTTTTTT
CASSPGLGAGELFF
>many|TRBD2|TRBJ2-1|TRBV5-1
TGCGCCAGCAGCTTGGGGCTAGCGGGAGGGCCGAAGTCCTACAATGAGCAGTTCTTC
CASSLGLAGGPKSYNEQFF
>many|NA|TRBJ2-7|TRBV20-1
TGCAGTGCTAGAGTAGGACAGCGGGACATGAGCGAGCAGTACTTC
CSARVGQRDMSEQYF
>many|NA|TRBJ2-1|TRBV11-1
TGTGCCAGCAGCTTCTTTTCCGGGACTCGCGGGAATGAGCAGTTCTTC
CASSFFSGTRGNEQFF
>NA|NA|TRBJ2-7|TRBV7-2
TGTGCCAGCAGCCACAGTTCCTACGAGCAGTACTTC
CASSHSSYEQYF
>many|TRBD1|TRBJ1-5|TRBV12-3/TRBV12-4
TGTGCCAGCAGTCGACAGGGCTCCAATCAGCCCCAGCATTTT
CASSRQGSNQPQHF
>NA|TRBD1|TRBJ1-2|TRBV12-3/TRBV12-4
TGTGCCAGCACCCTGGAGCGGGACAGCCCACGGTTC
CASTLERDSPRF
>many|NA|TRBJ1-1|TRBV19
TGTGCCAGTAGTATAGATTCTGGACAGCTGAACACTGAAGCTTTCTTT
CASSIDSGQLNTEAFF
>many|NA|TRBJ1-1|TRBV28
TGTGCCAGCAGTACCCCGCGGGGAGCTTTCTTT
CASSTPRGAFF
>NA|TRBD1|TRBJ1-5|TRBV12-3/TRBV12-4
TGTGCCAGCAACCTGGCGGGGACAGGGAGGGAGCCCCAGCATTTT
CASNLAGTGREPQHF
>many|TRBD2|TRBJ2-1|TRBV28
TGTGCCAGCAGTTTTGCGGGAGGCCTCCGGGATGAGCAGTTCTTC
CASSFAGGLRDEQFF
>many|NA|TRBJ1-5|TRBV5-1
TGCGCCAGCAGCCTCTACGGGTATAGCAATCAGCCCCAGCATTTT
CASSLYGYSNQPQHF
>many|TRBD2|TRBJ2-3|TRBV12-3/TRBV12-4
TGTGCCAGCAGTGTGGGGACTAGCGGGGATACGCAGTATTTT
CASSVGTSGDTQYF
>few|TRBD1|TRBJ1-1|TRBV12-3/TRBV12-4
TGTGCCAGCAGTTCAACACCGGGACAGGTCACTGAAGCTTTCTTT
CASSSTPGQVTEAFF
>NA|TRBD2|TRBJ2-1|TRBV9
TGTGTCAGCAGCGTTTTCCACCTAGCGGGAGAGGATGAGGAGCAGTTCTTC
CVSSVFHLAGEDEEQFF
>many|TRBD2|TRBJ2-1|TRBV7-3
TGTGCCAGCAGCACCGGGACTAGCGTCTACAATGAGCAGTTCTTC
CASSTGTSVYNEQFF
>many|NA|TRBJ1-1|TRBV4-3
TGCGCCAGCAGCCAAGTGCAGGGGTTGAACACTGAAGCTTTCTTT
CASSQVQGLNTEAFF
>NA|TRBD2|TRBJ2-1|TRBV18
TGTGCCAGCTCACCGGATAGCGGGAGGTCCTACAATGAGCAGTTCTTC
CASSPDSGRSYNEQFF
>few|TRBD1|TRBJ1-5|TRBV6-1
TGTGCCAGCAGTGAGCGGGGACAGGCAAGCAATCAGCCCCAGCATTTT
CASSERGQASNQPQHF
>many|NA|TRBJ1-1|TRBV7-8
TGTGCCAGCAGCTTAGTCGACAGCTCGAACACTGAAGCTTTCTTT
CASSLVDSSNTEAFF
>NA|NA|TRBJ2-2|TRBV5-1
TGCGCCAGCAGCTTGGAGTTCGGCGGGGAGCTGTTTTTT
CASSLEFGGELFF
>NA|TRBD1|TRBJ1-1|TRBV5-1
TGCGCCAGCAGCTACCAGCCAGGGGGCACTGAAGCTTTCTTT
CASSYQPGGTEAFF
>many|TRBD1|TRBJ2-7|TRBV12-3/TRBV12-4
TGTGCCAGCAGCTGGACAGGGGACGAGCAGTACTTC
CASSWTGDEQYF
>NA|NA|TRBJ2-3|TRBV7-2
TGTGCCAGCAGCGGCTGGAGACCCAGCACAGATACGCAGTATTTT
CASSGWRPSTDTQYF
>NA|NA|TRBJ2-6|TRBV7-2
TGTGCCAGCAGCTTGGTATCCGGGGCCGGGGCCAACGTCCTGACTTTC
CASSLVSGAGANVLTF
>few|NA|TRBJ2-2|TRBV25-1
TGTGCCAGCAGTGATCCAAGGGCTTGGGACACCGGGGAGCTGTTTTTT
CASSDPRAWDTGELFF
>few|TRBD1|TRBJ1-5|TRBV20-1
TGCAGTGCTCGGGACAGGGTTGGCAATCAGCCCCAGCATTTT
CSARDRVGNQPQHF
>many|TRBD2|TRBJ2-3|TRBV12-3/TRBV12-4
TGTGCCAGCAGTATCTTAGCGGGAGGAACAGATACGCAGTATTTT
CASSILAGGTDTQYF